This T cell receptor (beta chain) was identified during a study of blood T cell repertoires in COVID-19. Study in general: COVID-19 samples from acute and convalescent phases originated in the United States, Italy and Spain.

The CDR3 has 14 amino acids. V lost 3 bases, J lost 0 bases, and 8 bases lay in between. The germline gives CDR1 SGHTA, CDR2 FQGNSA. As handled by the study authors: Amplification from reference gene primers served as the basis for estimated nucleated cell counts. TCRdb keeps only in-frame clones here, not all; method: immunoSEQ multiplex PCR. V and J calls and clone size come straight from that table; D and trimming were deduced from the DNA. Among some 250,000 clones listed, around 83% were seen once. This sequence joins TRBV7-2 and TRBJ1-1; possible D gene TRBD1, 6 bases. This clonotype was sampled from a woman aged 60-75 years with active or convalescent COVID-19. The sequencing input was peripheral blood. The CDR3 spells CASSFQGLNTEAFF. In DNA, the CDR3 is TGTGCCAGCAGCTTCCAGGGGCTGAACACTGAAGCTTTCTTT.